The next 2 T cell receptor beta chains were all read from a single sample in a study of T cells in localized non-small cell lung cancer. The method was immunoSEQ multiplex PCR; TCRdb's version includes in-frame clones alone and lacks a portion of them. The data hold 9,000 to 13,000 clones, with more than 75% observed a single time. Source: peripheral blood, taken before any cancer treatment. These receptor sequences come from a male donor at least 60 years old with stage III lung adenocarcinoma.

In its sample, this clone was seen once. The chain uses TRBV19 and TRBJ2-1, with D possibly called TRBD1 or TRBD2 (5 bases each). The germline V gene encodes CDR1 LNHDA and CDR2 SQIVND (reference sequence). The CDR3 is 16 residues long. V was shortened by 5 bases and J by 3 bases, with 17 bases between the two germline ends. CDR3 DNA: TGTGCCAGTAGTGACCGGGACCCTAGTATCTACAATGAGCAGTTCTTC. Its protein is CASSDRDPSIYNEQFF.

J is TRBJ1-5 and V is TRBV28, with 9 bases fitting TRBD1. J gave up 9 bases and V 5 bases, and 14 bases lay outside the gene matches. Germline V gene data show CDR1 as MDHEN and CDR2 as SYDVKM. The CDR3 spans 16 residues. Here the CDR3 reads CASSLPGGTGLGPQHF. DNA for the CDR3: TGTGCCAGCAGTCTCCCTGGGGGGACAGGGCTTGGGCCCCAGCATTTT.